This is a list of T cell receptor beta chains from one sample in a study of PD-L1 blockade in urothelial cancer. Method: immunoSEQ multiplex PCR; TCRdb's copy keeps in-frame clones and lacks some. The sample records more than 35,000 clones, around four fifths being singletons. Sequencing was performed on PBMCs, taken around atezolizumab (anti-PD-L1) treatment. The receptors were gathered from an elderly man with urothelial cancer. Each CDR3 is given with its conserved first and last residue. Each record gives: J gene, clone size, D gene, V gene, CDR3 DNA, CDR3 protein. A D gene is named only where the DNA matches it firmly. Expanded clones are given a class, and other clones once, few, many or no size at all.

j_gene: TRBJ2-3
abundance: -
d_gene: -
v_gene: TRBV13
CDR3nt: TGTGCCAGCAGCTACCGTCGTTTCGGGTCTACAGGAGATACGCAGTATTTT
CDR3aa: CASSYRRFGSTGDTQYF

j_gene: TRBJ1-2
abundance: -
d_gene: TRBD1
v_gene: TRBV27
CDR3nt: TGTGCCAGCAGTACCTCCTTGGACAGGGAGTATGGCTACACCTTC
CDR3aa: CASSTSLDREYGYTF

j_gene: TRBJ2-1
abundance: -
d_gene: -
v_gene: TRBV19
CDR3nt: TGTGCCAGTAGTATTGCTACTAGAAATGAGCAGTTCTTC
CDR3aa: CASSIATRNEQFF

j_gene: TRBJ1-1
abundance: -
d_gene: -
v_gene: TRBV2
CDR3nt: TGTGCCAGCACAAGGGCCGGGGACATGAACACTGAAGCTTTCTTT
CDR3aa: CASTRAGDMNTEAFF

j_gene: TRBJ1-5
abundance: -
d_gene: -
v_gene: TRBV2
CDR3nt: TGTGCCAGCCGCCTTCAGGGAGGCAAACAGCCCCAGCATTTT
CDR3aa: CASRLQGGKQPQHF

j_gene: TRBJ1-5
abundance: -
d_gene: -
v_gene: TRBV19
CDR3nt: TGTGCCAGTAGTATATCCAGGGGAGTCGGCAATCAGCCCCAGCATTTT
CDR3aa: CASSISRGVGNQPQHF

j_gene: TRBJ2-7
abundance: -
d_gene: -
v_gene: TRBV2
CDR3nt: TGTGCCAGCAGAAGTACGGGAGTTTACGAGCAGTACTTC
CDR3aa: CASRSTGVYEQYF

j_gene: TRBJ2-5
abundance: -
d_gene: TRBD1
v_gene: TRBV6-1
CDR3nt: TGTGCCAGCACTTTAGCACAGGGGGTCGGGGAGACCCAGTACTTC
CDR3aa: CASTLAQGVGETQYF

j_gene: TRBJ1-1
abundance: -
d_gene: -
v_gene: TRBV6-5
CDR3nt: TGTGCCAGCAGGGGAGAGGGCGGCACTGAAGCTTTCTTT
CDR3aa: CASRGEGGTEAFF

j_gene: TRBJ2-6
abundance: -
d_gene: TRBD1
v_gene: TRBV18
CDR3nt: TGTGCCAGCTCACCTTGGACAGGTCCTAATGGGGCCAACGTCCTGACTTTC
CDR3aa: CASSPWTGPNGANVLTF

j_gene: TRBJ1-5
abundance: -
d_gene: -
v_gene: TRBV2
CDR3nt: TGTGCCAGCAGAAACAGGGACGGCAATCAGCCCCAGCATTTT
CDR3aa: CASRNRDGNQPQHF

j_gene: TRBJ2-2
abundance: -
d_gene: -
v_gene: TRBV11-3
CDR3nt: TGTGCCAGCAGCTTCGACACCGGGGAGCTGTTTTTT
CDR3aa: CASSFDTGELFF

j_gene: TRBJ2-1
abundance: -
d_gene: -
v_gene: TRBV27
CDR3nt: TGTGCCAGCAGTTTAAGGGCTAGCGAGCACTACAATGAGCAGTTCTTC
CDR3aa: CASSLRASEHYNEQFF

j_gene: TRBJ2-5
abundance: -
d_gene: TRBD1
v_gene: TRBV14
CDR3nt: TGTGCCAGCAGCCGGGGACAGGAAGAGACCCAGTACTTC
CDR3aa: CASSRGQEETQYF

j_gene: TRBJ2-7
abundance: -
d_gene: TRBD1
v_gene: TRBV7-2
CDR3nt: TGTGCCAGCAGCTTGGACAGGGGCCCTAACGAGCAGTACTTC
CDR3aa: CASSLDRGPNEQYF

j_gene: TRBJ2-5
abundance: -
d_gene: -
v_gene: TRBV19
CDR3nt: TGTGCCAGTAGTATGGGCAGGGGCCAAGAGACCCAGTACTTC
CDR3aa: CASSMGRGQETQYF

j_gene: TRBJ2-7
abundance: -
d_gene: -
v_gene: TRBV19
CDR3nt: TGTGCCAGTAGTTCCTTGTGGGGGGAGGCCTCCTACGAGCAGTACTTC
CDR3aa: CASSSLWGEASYEQYF

j_gene: TRBJ1-2
abundance: -
d_gene: TRBD1
v_gene: TRBV6-5
CDR3nt: TGTGCCAGCAGTTCGACAGGGCCGAACTATGGCTACACCTTC
CDR3aa: CASSSTGPNYGYTF

j_gene: TRBJ2-3
abundance: -
d_gene: TRBD2
v_gene: TRBV7-2
CDR3nt: TGTGCCAGCAGCTTTGGACTAGCGGGAGGAATAGATACGCAGTATTTT
CDR3aa: CASSFGLAGGIDTQYF

j_gene: TRBJ2-3
abundance: -
d_gene: TRBD2
v_gene: TRBV5-8
CDR3nt: TGTGCCAGCAGCCAGCCATGGACTAGCGGGAGAACAGATACGCAGTATTTT
CDR3aa: CASSQPWTSGRTDTQYF

j_gene: TRBJ1-3
abundance: -
d_gene: TRBD1
v_gene: TRBV6-1
CDR3nt: TGTGCCAGCAGTGCGGAGGGGGCCTCTGGAAACACCATATATTTT
CDR3aa: CASSAEGASGNTIYF

j_gene: TRBJ2-5
abundance: -
d_gene: -
v_gene: TRBV7-9
CDR3nt: TGTGCCAGCAGCCCCGGGACACACCAAGAGACCCAGTACTTC
CDR3aa: CASSPGTHQETQYF

j_gene: TRBJ2-5
abundance: -
d_gene: -
v_gene: TRBV2
CDR3nt: TGTGCCAGCGGCTTAAAAGAGACCCAGTACTTC
CDR3aa: CASGLKETQYF

j_gene: TRBJ2-5
abundance: -
d_gene: TRBD1
v_gene: TRBV29-1
CDR3nt: TGCAGCGTTGCAACAGGGGTACGGGAGACCCAGTACTTC
CDR3aa: CSVATGVRETQYF

j_gene: TRBJ2-7
abundance: -
d_gene: TRBD1
v_gene: TRBV6-6
CDR3nt: TGTGCCAGCAAGCCGGGACAGTTCAACGAGCAGTACTTC
CDR3aa: CASKPGQFNEQYF

j_gene: TRBJ1-1
abundance: -
d_gene: -
v_gene: TRBV6-5
CDR3nt: TGTGCCAGCAGTTACTCACAGGAGAACACTGAAGCTTTCTTT
CDR3aa: CASSYSQENTEAFF

j_gene: TRBJ1-2
abundance: -
d_gene: TRBD1
v_gene: TRBV7-9
CDR3nt: TGTGCCAGCAGCCCGCCAGGACAGGTTGGGGTCGGCTACACCTTC
CDR3aa: CASSPPGQVGVGYTF

j_gene: TRBJ2-7
abundance: few
d_gene: -
v_gene: TRBV30
CDR3nt: TGTGCCTGGAGTGTAGGGGTAGGGGAAAGATACGAGCAGTACTTC
CDR3aa: CAWSVGVGERYEQYF

j_gene: TRBJ2-2
abundance: -
d_gene: -
v_gene: TRBV6-6
CDR3nt: TGTGCCAGCAGCTCACAGGGCGGGGAGCTGTTTTTT
CDR3aa: CASSSQGGELFF

j_gene: TRBJ2-2
abundance: few
d_gene: TRBD2
v_gene: TRBV19
CDR3nt: TGTGCCAGTAGTATCTCGACTAGCGGGGACACCGGGGAGCTGTTTTTT
CDR3aa: CASSISTSGDTGELFF

j_gene: TRBJ2-5
abundance: few
d_gene: TRBD1
v_gene: TRBV28
CDR3nt: TGTGCCAGCGTAGGACAGGGTTGGACCCAGTACTTC
CDR3aa: CASVGQGWTQYF

j_gene: TRBJ2-7
abundance: -
d_gene: TRBD1
v_gene: TRBV10-1
CDR3nt: TGCGCCAGCAGTGAGGGACAGGGGTTCCACGAGCAGTACTTC
CDR3aa: CASSEGQGFHEQYF

j_gene: TRBJ2-7
abundance: -
d_gene: TRBD1
v_gene: TRBV18
CDR3nt: TGTGCCAGCTCATCGGGACAGGGGCTGTCCTACGAGCAGTACTTC
CDR3aa: CASSSGQGLSYEQYF

j_gene: TRBJ2-7
abundance: -
d_gene: TRBD1
v_gene: TRBV6-5
CDR3nt: TGTGCCAGCAGGACTCCAACAGGGGCCTACGAGCAGTACTTC
CDR3aa: CASRTPTGAYEQYF

j_gene: TRBJ2-1
abundance: -
d_gene: -
v_gene: TRBV6-6
CDR3nt: TGTGCCAGCAGCTCCGGCGGCGTCTGGTCCTACAATGAGCAGTTCTTC
CDR3aa: CASSSGGVWSYNEQFF

j_gene: TRBJ2-1
abundance: -
d_gene: TRBD2
v_gene: TRBV19
CDR3nt: TGTGCCACCACCGAGGCCGCGGGAGTAGCCTACAATGAGCAGTTCTTC
CDR3aa: CATTEAAGVAYNEQFF

j_gene: TRBJ1-2
abundance: -
d_gene: TRBD1
v_gene: TRBV4-1
CDR3nt: TGCGCCAGCAGCGTGTCGGGACAGGGGATGAGTGGCTACACCTTC
CDR3aa: CASSVSGQGMSGYTF

j_gene: TRBJ2-7
abundance: -
d_gene: -
v_gene: TRBV29-1
CDR3nt: TGCAGCGTTAGACAGGCATCCTACGAGCAGTACTTC
CDR3aa: CSVRQASYEQYF

j_gene: TRBJ1-5
abundance: -
d_gene: -
v_gene: TRBV7-2
CDR3nt: TGTGCCAGCAGCTTAGCGGGGGGTCCTAATCAGCCCCAGCATTTT
CDR3aa: CASSLAGGPNQPQHF

j_gene: TRBJ2-7
abundance: -
d_gene: -
v_gene: TRBV10-3
CDR3nt: TGTGCCATCAGTGTGGGCCTGAGCTCCTACGAGCAGTACTTC
CDR3aa: CAISVGLSSYEQYF

j_gene: TRBJ2-7
abundance: once
d_gene: -
v_gene: TRBV9
CDR3nt: TGTGCCAGCAGCCCTCACGGCGGCCTATCCTACGAGCAGTACTTC
CDR3aa: CASSPHGGLSYEQYF

j_gene: TRBJ2-3
abundance: -
d_gene: TRBD2
v_gene: TRBV5-4
CDR3nt: TGTGCCAGCCGCCCTGGGCGGGAGACTAGCACAGATACGCAGTATTTT
CDR3aa: CASRPGRETSTDTQYF

j_gene: TRBJ2-5
abundance: -
d_gene: -
v_gene: TRBV6-1
CDR3nt: TGTGCCAGCAGCGCCCCGGGACACTCCCAAGAGACCCAGTACTTC
CDR3aa: CASSAPGHSQETQYF

j_gene: TRBJ2-7
abundance: -
d_gene: -
v_gene: TRBV21-1
CDR3nt: -
CDR3aa: CASSMWASGTLLRYEQYF

j_gene: TRBJ2-1
abundance: few
d_gene: TRBD2
v_gene: TRBV18
CDR3nt: TGTGCCAGCTCACCAACTAGCGGGAGGCAAGGCTCCTACAATGAGCAGTTCTTC
CDR3aa: CASSPTSGRQGSYNEQFF

j_gene: TRBJ2-5
abundance: -
d_gene: -
v_gene: TRBV12-5
CDR3nt: TGTGCTAGTGGTTTTGGGCGCCCTGGGGAGACCCAGTACTTC
CDR3aa: CASGFGRPGETQYF

j_gene: TRBJ2-3
abundance: -
d_gene: -
v_gene: TRBV25-1
CDR3nt: TGTGCCAGCAGTCGGGGTCTGGAGGTCGGGGTAGATACGCAGTATTTT
CDR3aa: CASSRGLEVGVDTQYF

j_gene: TRBJ2-7
abundance: few
d_gene: -
v_gene: TRBV30
CDR3nt: TGTGCCTGGAGTGTATTCAGCGGAGTCTCCTACGAGCAGTACTTC
CDR3aa: CAWSVFSGVSYEQYF

j_gene: TRBJ2-1
abundance: -
d_gene: TRBD1
v_gene: TRBV18
CDR3nt: TGTGCCAGCTCACCTTGGACAGGTGAATCCTACAATGAGCAGTTCTTC
CDR3aa: CASSPWTGESYNEQFF

j_gene: TRBJ1-2
abundance: -
d_gene: -
v_gene: TRBV5-1
CDR3nt: TGCGCCAGCAGCCCCGGACTGCTCTCTTCTAACTATGGCTACACCTTC
CDR3aa: CASSPGLLSSNYGYTF

j_gene: TRBJ1-5
abundance: -
d_gene: -
v_gene: TRBV23-1
CDR3nt: TGCGCCAGCAGTCAATTTTCCCCGTCCGGAGACCTAAAAAACAATCAGCCCCAGCATTTT
CDR3aa: CASSQFSPSGDLKNNQPQHF

j_gene: TRBJ2-6
abundance: -
d_gene: -
v_gene: TRBV5-1
CDR3nt: TGCGCCAGCAGCCTCAGGGGTCCGACCTCTGGGGCCAACGTCCTGACTTTC
CDR3aa: CASSLRGPTSGANVLTF

j_gene: TRBJ2-7
abundance: -
d_gene: -
v_gene: TRBV6-6
CDR3nt: TGTGCCAGCAGCACCGGGACCTACGAGCAGTACTTC
CDR3aa: CASSTGTYEQYF

j_gene: TRBJ2-1
abundance: medium-sized
d_gene: -
v_gene: TRBV6-5
CDR3nt: TGTGCCAGCAGTTACACTAACTTCGATGAGCAGTTCTTC
CDR3aa: CASSYTNFDEQFF

j_gene: TRBJ2-2
abundance: -
d_gene: -
v_gene: TRBV9
CDR3nt: TGTGCCAGCAGCGTAACACAAAACACCGGGGAGCTGTTTTTT
CDR3aa: CASSVTQNTGELFF

j_gene: TRBJ1-5
abundance: -
d_gene: -
v_gene: TRBV30
CDR3nt: TGTGCCTGGAGTCGGGGGGATTATCAGCCCCAGCATTTT
CDR3aa: CAWSRGDYQPQHF

j_gene: TRBJ2-3
abundance: -
d_gene: -
v_gene: TRBV6-4
CDR3nt: TGTGCCAGCAGTCTGGTAGCGGATGGCACAGATACGCAGTATTTT
CDR3aa: CASSLVADGTDTQYF

j_gene: TRBJ2-1
abundance: -
d_gene: TRBD1
v_gene: TRBV9
CDR3nt: TGTGCCAGCAGCGTCCCGAAGGGGGCTAGTTTGTATGAGCAGTTCTTC
CDR3aa: CASSVPKGASLYEQFF

j_gene: TRBJ2-7
abundance: once
d_gene: -
v_gene: TRBV25-1
CDR3nt: TGTGCCAGCAGTGAGTATACAGGGATCGAGGAGCAGTACTTC
CDR3aa: CASSEYTGIEEQYF

j_gene: TRBJ2-1
abundance: -
d_gene: -
v_gene: TRBV7-9
CDR3nt: TGTGCCAGCAGCTCGACCCAGGCCCGCTACAATGAGCAGTTCTTC
CDR3aa: CASSSTQARYNEQFF